This T cell receptor (beta chain) derives from a study of HIV-infected children after antiretroviral therapy interruption. Study as a whole: Most participating children were previously exposed to EBV and CMV. Interruption-arm sampling covered weeks 0, 12, interruption end (24 or 48), and about 3 years post-study. Study results and caveats: After treatment interruption started, naive CD4+ CDR3 overlap across time points dropped.

RNA-based 3' RACE libraries used unique molecular identifiers. One entry per CDR3 protein results from TCRdb running MiXCR on the 3' RACE reads. The sample contains some 38,000 distinct CDR3 sequences, under 8% of which appear only once. Treatment of the sample: PENTA 11 planned treatment interruption arm or continuous ART arm. This clonotype was counted between two and nine times. Its target is unknown. One junction end does not reproduce the germline sequence, and a read error may be involved. The CDR3 spans 14 residues. The sequence was obtained from a pool of human donors with HIV. The sample in question was CD45RA+ CD4+ T cells from PBMCs, pooled from several time points, obtained from a donor given antiretroviral therapy, either interrupted or continuous. Specified subset: naive CD4+ CD45RA+ CD45RO- T cells. The genes are TRBV12-3 or TRBV12-4 and TRBJ2-3; 7 bases are a match to TRBD2. CDR3 loop: CVSSFGGSTDTQYF. CDR3 sequence (DNA): TGTGTCAGCAGTTTCGGGGGGTCCACAGATACGCAGTATTTT.